The 30 T cell receptor beta chains reported below all come from one sample, sequenced in a study of CD8 T cells in Susac syndrome. Random-hexamer reverse transcription was applied to about 0.45 to 1 ug RNA. MiXCR, run by TCRdb on the immunoSEQ multiplex PCR reads, gives a single entry per CDR3 protein. The sample carries more than 70,000 distinct CDR3 sequences, approximately 95% recorded once. The sequenced material came from CD8+ T cells from PBMCs. Receptors were obtained from a human donor in good health.

This chain uses TRBV6-2 or TRBV6-3 with TRBJ2-7; D may match TRBD1 or TRBD2 (5 bases each). V lost 8 bases and J 2 bases, leaving 13 bases between the germline ends. The CDR3 has 13 amino acids. Germline V gene sequence: CDR1 MNHEY, CDR2 SVGEGT. The CDR3 bases are TGTGCCAGCGATGATGGGACGACCTACGAGCAGTACTTC. Translating it yields CASDDGTTYEQYF.

This chain uses TRBV6-6 with TRBJ2-7; D call uncertain. Germline CDR1 MNHNY, CDR2 SVGAGI (reference sequence). V was cut by 6 bases and J by 1 base, with 4 bases left in between. The CDR3 is 11 amino acids. The CDR3 loop is CASRYSYEQYF. The CDR3 DNA reads TGTGCCAGCAGGTATTCCTACGAGCAGTACTTC.

This clonotype occurred once. This chain joins TRBV9 and TRBJ1-4, with a possible D match to TRBD1 (5 bases). Germline values: CDR1 SGDLS, CDR2 YYNGEE. The CDR3 covers 12 residues. Trimming left V 7 bases short and J 3 bases short, with 7 bases between. The CDR3 DNA reads TGTGCCAGCCAGGGTTCTAATGAAAAACTGTTTTTT. Encoded protein: CASQGSNEKLFF.

V gene TRBV11-2 combines with J gene TRBJ2-5; either TRBD1 or TRBD2 may supply D (5 bases each). The CDR3 runs 15 residues. V gave up 4 bases and J gave up 2 bases, with 14 bases separating them. CDR1 and CDR2 (germline): SGHAT, FQNNGV. The CDR3 here is CASSSSFGGQETQYF. The CDR3 coding sequence is TGTGCCAGCAGCTCTAGCTTTGGGGGTCAAGAGACCCAGTACTTC.

The chain carries TRBV3-1 and TRBJ1-1, with D possibly TRBD1 on 6 matching bases. Between the trimmed V and J ends, which lost 3 bases and 4 bases, there was a span of 15 bases. The CDR3 spans 15 residues. Germline CDR1 and CDR2: LGHDT and YNNKEL (reference sequence). The DNA of the CDR3 is TGTGCCAGCAGCCAGGAGGGGGTTTTGTTCACTGAAGCTTTCTTT. Protein product: CASSQEGVLFTEAFF.

The genes are TRBV18 and TRBJ1-1; maybe TRBD1 (5 bases). V shed 3 bases and J shed 5 bases, with 13 bases lying between them. This CDR3 comprises 14 residues. Germline CDR1 and CDR2: KGHSH and LQKENI. As DNA, the CDR3 is TGTGCCAGCTCACCGGACGGCCCAGGGACTGAAGCTTTCTTT. Translation: CASSPDGPGTEAFF.

The V call is TRBV9, the J call TRBJ1-6, with unresolved D. CDR1 and CDR2 from the germline V gene are SGDLS and YYNGEE. The V end lost 4 bases, the J end lost 11 bases, and 22 bases lay between the germline ends. There are 16 residues in the CDR3. The DNA of the CDR3 is TGTGCCAGCAGCCCCTCCTTCGCCAGTAGTAACACACCCCTCCACTTT. Translated, it gives CASSPSFASSNTPLHF.

The V and J genes are TRBV13 and TRBJ1-1; D might be TRBD1 (5 bases). The CDR3 length is 15 residues. The germline CDR1 and CDR2 sequences are PRHDT and FYEKMQ (reference sequence). V shed 2 bases and J shed 5 bases, with 15 bases lying between them. DNA of the CDR3: TGTGCCAGCAGCTTACTTGGGACTCTGAGAACTGAAGCTTTCTTT. Translating it yields CASSLLGTLRTEAFF.

V usage is TRBV20-1 and J usage is TRBJ2-1; 8 nucleotides line up with TRBD2. The germline V gene encodes CDR1 DFQATT and CDR2 SNEGSKA (reference sequence). The CDR3 spans 17 residues. J lost 0 bases, V lost 3 bases, and 10 bases had no gene match. CDR3 bases: TGCAGTGCTAGGGGCCTGAGCGGGGGAGGCTCCTACAATGAGCAGTTCTTC. Amino acids: CSARGLSGGGSYNEQFF.

The rearrangement uses TRBV20-1 and TRBJ2-7; tentatively, D is TRBD1 or TRBD2 (5 bases each). The V gene lost 6 bases and the J gene lost 0 bases, with 18 bases spanning the gap. This CDR3 spans 15 amino acids. The germline CDR1 and CDR2 sequences are DFQATT and SNEGSKA (reference sequence). CDR3 coding DNA: TGCAGTGCCCCTACTTGGGGGACGGCCTCCTACGAGCAGTACTTC. It specifies CSAPTWGTASYEQYF.

The chain joins TRBV14 to TRBJ2-7; TRBD2 aligns across 8 bases. The ends lost 4 bases at V and 4 bases at J; junction bases unmatched: 9. Germline assignment: CDR1 SGHDN and CDR2 FVKESK. CDR3 length equals 15 residues. The CDR3 spells CASSPTAGAPYEQYF. The DNA of the CDR3 is TGTGCCAGCAGCCCTACAGCGGGGGCCCCTTACGAGCAGTACTTC.

The chain has TRBV19 and TRBJ2-7; maybe TRBD2 (5 bases). The V end lost 5 bases, the J end lost 0 bases, and 17 bases lay between the germline ends. The germline V gene has CDR1 LNHDA and CDR2 SQIVND (reference sequence). The CDR3 consists of 16 residues. CDR3 coding DNA: TGTGCCAGTAGTCCCCCTGGAGGCACCTTCTCCTACGAGCAGTACTTC. Its translation is CASSPPGGTFSYEQYF. The full variable domain, with the rest looked up from reference TRBV19 and TRBJ2-7, is DGGITQSPKYLFRKEGQNVTLSCEQNLNHDAMYWYRQDPGQGLRLIYYSQIVNDFQKGDIAEGYSVSREKKESFPLTVTSAQKNPTAFYLCASSPPGGTFSYEQYFGPGTRLTVT.

V and J are TRBV11-3 and TRBJ2-2, with a weak D call TRBD1 (5 bases). Per the germline V gene, CDR1 is SGHNT and CDR2 is YENEEA. CDR3 length: 18 residues. The V end lost 2 bases, the J end lost 5 bases, and 21 bases lay between the germline ends. CDR3 DNA: TGTGCCAGCAGCTTATGGGGCAGGTGGGTTGCTGAGACCGGGGAGCTGTTTTTT. This gives the protein CASSLWGRWVAETGELFF.

This chain connects TRBV5-4 to TRBJ2-2, with 8 bases aligning to TRBD2. The junction had 5 bases not matched to a gene; V was cut back by 1 base and J by 6 bases. The germline gives CDR1 SGHNT, CDR2 YYREEE (reference sequence). The CDR3 extends over 15 amino acids. CDR3 DNA sequence: TGTGCCAGCAGCTTGACCAGCGGGGGAGCCGGGGAGCTGTTTTTT. It specifies CASSLTSGGAGELFF.

The chain is built from TRBV18 and TRBJ1-2; possible D gene TRBD1, 5 bases. The ends were cut back, 3 bases at V and 8 bases at J, with 16 bases in the middle. Germline V lookup: CDR1 KGHSH, CDR2 LQKENI. The CDR3 extends over 14 amino acids. CDR3 residues: CASSPGGILFGYTF. DNA of the CDR3: TGTGCCAGCTCACCGGGGGGGATTCTATTCGGCTACACCTTC.

The chain carries TRBV15 and TRBJ2-6; D is undetermined. This CDR3 is built from 12 residues. In germline, CDR1 is LNHNV, CDR2 YYDKDF (reference sequence). Trimming took 5 bases from V and 4 from J, leaving 3 bases between them. CDR3 amino acids: CATSAGANVLTF. For the CDR3, the DNA is TGTGCCACCAGCGCCGGGGCCAACGTCCTGACTTTC.

The CDR3 protein is CASSYQGAGEQYF. In nucleotides, the CDR3 is TGTGCCAGCAGTTACCAGGGGGCTGGCGAGCAGTACTTC. The V gene is TRBV12-3 or TRBV12-4, the J gene TRBJ2-7, with 8 bases that match TRBD1. The CDR3 totals 13 residues. J lost 6 bases, V lost 4 bases, and 5 bases had no gene match.

This sequence joins TRBV6-1 and TRBJ2-5; D gene ambiguous. The V gene's germline CDR1 is MNHNS and CDR2 SASEGT. The CDR3 is 14 amino acids. V was shortened by 4 bases and J by 4 bases, with 13 bases between the two germline ends. The CDR3 protein is CASSAGETRETQYF. The CDR3 coding sequence is TGTGCCAGCAGTGCAGGAGAGACACGAGAGACCCAGTACTTC.

V usage is TRBV28 and J usage is TRBJ1-6; D unresolved. Germline V lookup: CDR1 MDHEN, CDR2 SYDVKM. The V end was cut by 8 bases, the J end by 0 bases, with 11 bases between. CDR3 length: 15 residues. The CDR3 nucleotides are TGTGCCAGCGTCAGCCGGAGCTCCTATAATTCACCCCTCCACTTT. Encoded protein: CASVSRSSYNSPLHF.

The sample holds one count of this clonotype. This sequence joins TRBV6-1 and TRBJ2-7; D is undetermined. Trimming left V 3 bases short and J 0 bases short, with 9 bases between. The CDR3 sequence is 14 residues long. Looked up from germline, CDR1 is MNHNS and CDR2 is SASEGT. The CDR3 nucleotides are TGTGCCAGCAGTGACTTACTGAGCTCCTACGAGCAGTACTTC. It codes for CASSDLLSSYEQYF.

The genes are TRBV25-1 and TRBJ1-6; D call uncertain. The V gene lost 6 bases and the J gene lost 2 bases, with 14 bases spanning the gap. The CDR3 has 16 residues. Per germline, CDR1 MGHDK and CDR2 SYGVNS. For the CDR3, the DNA is TGTGCCAGCAGGGCGAGCCGGGATCCCTATAATTCACCCCTCCACTTT. Protein: CASRASRDPYNSPLHF.

The J gene is TRBJ2-1, the V gene TRBV11-2, with 14 positions matching TRBD2. The CDR3 length is 16 residues. The junction had 6 bases not matched to a gene; V was cut back by 7 bases and J by 4 bases. CDR1 is SGHAT, CDR2 FQNNGV, per germline. CDR3 loop: CASKTSGGAGYNEQFF. As DNA, the CDR3 is TGTGCCAGCAAGACTAGCGGGGGGGCGGGGTACAATGAGCAGTTCTTC.

The chain uses TRBV6-1 and TRBJ1-1; D not certain. This CDR3 has 14 amino acids. The germline V gene encodes CDR1 MNHNS and CDR2 SASEGT. V was trimmed by 5 bases and J by 5 bases, leaving 15 bases between them. In nucleotides, the CDR3 is TGTGCCAGCAGTCCCCCGGTAATGGGGACTGAAGCTTTCTTT. Encoded protein: CASSPPVMGTEAFF.

The gene calls are TRBV12-5 and TRBJ1-5; 9 bases line up with TRBD1. Germline V gives CDR1 LGHNT, CDR2 FRNRAP. The CDR3 has 20 amino acids. V trimming: 1 base; J trimming: 0 bases; junction bases outside the gene matches: 13. CDR3 amino acids: CASGLAIGTGPGDSNQPQHF. The CDR3 coding sequence is TGTGCTAGTGGTTTGGCCATCGGGACAGGGCCTGGAGATAGCAATCAGCCCCAGCATTTT.

The chain employs TRBV2 and TRBJ1-2; 9 positions match TRBD1. V dropped 4 bases and J dropped 0; count of bases not matched to a gene: 9. The CDR3 loop spans 17 amino acids. The germline V gene has CDR1 SNHLY and CDR2 FYNNEI. The CDR3 region is CASSAPHRQGANYGYTF. The CDR3 nucleotides are TGTGCCAGCAGTGCACCACATCGACAGGGGGCTAACTATGGCTACACCTTC. Filled out from reference TRBV2 and TRBJ1-2, the complete variable domain reads EPEVTQTPSHQVTQMGQEVILRCVPISNHLYFYWYRQILGQKVEFLVSFYNNEISEKSEIFDDQFSVERPDGSNFTLKIRSTKLEDSAMYFCASSAPHRQGANYGYTFGSGTRLTVV.

There are a few counts of this clonotype. This rearrangement joins TRBV30 to TRBJ1-1, with D hard to call. The CDR3 is 13 amino acids. V was trimmed by 1 base and J by 7 bases, leaving 13 bases between them. CDR1 GTSNPN and CDR2 SVGIG come from the germline V gene (reference sequence). The CDR3 reads CAWSATGKDEAFF. DNA of the CDR3: TGTGCCTGGAGTGCAACGGGGAAGGATGAAGCTTTCTTT.

The chain has TRBV19 and TRBJ2-1; D may be TRBD1 (5 bases). The germline V and J ends were trimmed by 9 bases and 6 bases, with 15 bases remaining between them. Germline V lookup: CDR1 LNHDA, CDR2 SQIVND (reference sequence). The length of the CDR3 is 13 residues. CDR3: CASQAGIGNEQFF. The CDR3 DNA is TGTGCCAGCCAGGCAGGGATCGGCAATGAGCAGTTCTTC. Full variable domain (remainder filled in from reference TRBV19 and TRBJ2-1): DGGITQSPKYLFRKEGQNVTLSCEQNLNHDAMYWYRQDPGQGLRLIYYSQIVNDFQKGDIAEGYSVSREKKESFPLTVTSAQKNPTAFYLCASQAGIGNEQFFGPGTRLTVL.

The V call is TRBV11-2, the J call TRBJ2-3; possibly TRBD1 for D (6 bases). Germline lookup yields CDR1 SGHAT and CDR2 FQNNGV. V dropped 1 base and J dropped 4 bases, with 12 bases sitting between them. The CDR3 spans 15 residues. CDR3 region: CASSLAPGASDTQYF. CDR3 DNA: TGTGCCAGCAGCTTAGCCCCAGGGGCGTCAGATACGCAGTATTTT.

The sample holds a few counts of this clonotype. This chain links TRBV3-1 with TRBJ2-1, with 11 bases that match TRBD1. V gave up 0 bases and J gave up 0 bases; unmatched junction bases: 4. CDR3 length: 18 amino acids. Looked up from germline, CDR1 is LGHDT and CDR2 is YNNKEL (reference sequence). Here the CDR3 DNA reads TGTGCCAGCAGCCAAGAACGGGGGACAGGGGGCTCCTACAATGAGCAGTTCTTC. It translates to CASSQERGTGGSYNEQFF.

The CDR3 region is CASSVSGQDQETQYF. CDR3 nucleotides: TGTGCCAGCAGCGTCTCCGGACAGGACCAAGAGACCCAGTACTTC. The V gene is TRBV9, the J gene TRBJ2-5; the match to TRBD1 covers 7 bases. This CDR3 is 15 amino acids long. Germline V lookup: CDR1 SGDLS, CDR2 YYNGEE. Trimming removed 2 bases from V and 0 bases from J; junction bases left unmatched: 4. Filled out from reference TRBV9 and TRBJ2-5, the complete variable domain reads DSGVTQTPKHLITATGQRVTLRCSPRSGDLSVYWYQQSLDQGLQFLIQYYNGEERAKGNILERFSAQQFPDLHSELNLSSLELGDSALYFCASSVSGQDQETQYFGPGTRLLVL.